These T cell receptor beta chains were read from a single sample in a study of blood T cell repertoires in COVID-19. Data came from immunoSEQ multiplex PCR; TCRdb stores just in-frame clones and leaves some out. This table holds more than 45,000 clones, roughly 90% found once. The sample consisted of peripheral blood. The receptors here all came from a woman of 80 years or more with COVID-19, enrolled during active disease. CDR3s include the opening cysteine and the closing phenylalanine or tryptophan. D genes are given only for firm matches. Some rows mark clone size as missing; the rest say once, few, many or name a class of expanded clone.

J gene: TRBJ2-7
clone size: NA
D gene: TRBD2
V gene: TRBV3-1/TRBV3-2
CDR3 DNA: TGTGCCAGCAGCGCTTGGACTAGCGGGACCTCCTACGAGCAGTACTTC
CDR3 protein: CASSAWTSGTSYEQYF

J gene: TRBJ2-5
clone size: NA
D gene: NA
V gene: TRBV7-2
CDR3 DNA: TGTGCCAGCAACTATCTGGCCGCAGGGGGGTGGGAGACCCAGTACTTC
CDR3 protein: CASNYLAAGGWETQYF

J gene: TRBJ2-3
clone size: NA
D gene: TRBD2
V gene: TRBV5-1
CDR3 DNA: TGCGCCAGCAGCGCCGGAACTAGCGGACTCACAGATACGCAGTATTTT
CDR3 protein: CASSAGTSGLTDTQYF

J gene: TRBJ1-2
clone size: NA
D gene: TRBD1
V gene: TRBV12-3/TRBV12-4
CDR3 DNA: TGTGCCAGCAGTGCCGGGACAGGGGTCGGCTACACCTTC
CDR3 protein: CASSAGTGVGYTF

J gene: TRBJ1-6
clone size: NA
D gene: TRBD1
V gene: TRBV11-2
CDR3 DNA: TGTGCCAGCAGGGGACAGTTTTCCTCCTATAATTCACCCCTCCACTTT
CDR3 protein: CASRGQFSSYNSPLHF

J gene: TRBJ2-3
clone size: once
D gene: NA
V gene: TRBV24-1
CDR3 DNA: TGTGCCACCAGTGAACAGCACACAGATACGCAGTATTTT
CDR3 protein: CATSEQHTDTQYF

J gene: TRBJ2-3
clone size: NA
D gene: TRBD2
V gene: TRBV18
CDR3 DNA: TGTGCCAGCTCACCTACGGGGGGTACCCGCGCAGATACGCAGTATTTT
CDR3 protein: CASSPTGGTRADTQYF

J gene: TRBJ1-3
clone size: NA
D gene: NA
V gene: TRBV27
CDR3 DNA: TGTGCCAGCAGTATAGAAAGACTCTACTCTGGAAACACCATATATTTT
CDR3 protein: CASSIERLYSGNTIYF

J gene: TRBJ1-5
clone size: NA
D gene: NA
V gene: TRBV3-1/TRBV3-2
CDR3 DNA: TGTGCCAGCAGCCCTCGAGACTATCAGCCCCAGCATTTT
CDR3 protein: CASSPRDYQPQHF

J gene: TRBJ1-1
clone size: NA
D gene: NA
V gene: TRBV5-1
CDR3 DNA: TGCGCCAGCAGCTTGGCCCTGGGGAGTACTGAAGCTTTCTTT
CDR3 protein: CASSLALGSTEAFF

J gene: TRBJ2-1
clone size: NA
D gene: NA
V gene: TRBV5-1
CDR3 DNA: TGCGCCAGCAGCTTGCGGCAGGTGGTGGGGAGCTCCTACAATGAGCAGTTCTTC
CDR3 protein: CASSLRQVVGSSYNEQFF

J gene: TRBJ1-2
clone size: few
D gene: TRBD1
V gene: TRBV11-2
CDR3 DNA: TGTGCCAGCAGTTCAACCCGACAGGGGGCCAACTATGGCTACACCTTC
CDR3 protein: CASSSTRQGANYGYTF

J gene: TRBJ1-5
clone size: NA
D gene: NA
V gene: TRBV19
CDR3 DNA: TGTGCCAGTAGTATATCCACACAGGGCCAGCCCCAGCATTTT
CDR3 protein: CASSISTQGQPQHF

J gene: TRBJ2-5
clone size: NA
D gene: TRBD1
V gene: TRBV5-1
CDR3 DNA: TGCGCCAGCAGCCGACAGGGGGTCCAAGAGACCCAGTACTTC
CDR3 protein: CASSRQGVQETQYF

J gene: TRBJ2-1
clone size: NA
D gene: TRBD1
V gene: TRBV24-1
CDR3 DNA: TGTGCCACCAGTGACCCGACAGGGGGGAATGAGCAGTTCTTC
CDR3 protein: CATSDPTGGNEQFF

J gene: TRBJ2-3
clone size: NA
D gene: TRBD2
V gene: TRBV19
CDR3 DNA: TGTGCCAGTAGTATGACTAGCGGGGCCCGGAGGGATACGCAGTATTTT
CDR3 protein: CASSMTSGARRDTQYF

J gene: TRBJ1-4
clone size: NA
D gene: TRBD1
V gene: TRBV30
CDR3 DNA: TGTGCCGTGGACAGGGGGGGTTGGGAAAAACTGTTTTTT
CDR3 protein: CAVDRGGWEKLFF

J gene: TRBJ2-1
clone size: NA
D gene: NA
V gene: TRBV10-1
CDR3 DNA: TGCGCCAGCAGTGACCCCTTCGGTGAGCAGTTCTTC
CDR3 protein: CASSDPFGEQFF

J gene: TRBJ2-3
clone size: once
D gene: NA
V gene: TRBV30
CDR3 DNA: TGTGCCTGGAGTGTAGGGGGGGCAGATACGCAGTATTTT
CDR3 protein: CAWSVGGADTQYF

J gene: TRBJ1-1
clone size: NA
D gene: NA
V gene: TRBV9
CDR3 DNA: TGTGCCAGCAGCGTAGGCCTAGTCAGGAACACTGAAGCTTTCTTT
CDR3 protein: CASSVGLVRNTEAFF

J gene: TRBJ2-6
clone size: NA
D gene: NA
V gene: TRBV7-9
CDR3 DNA: TGTGCCAGCAGTCCAGGGATCACTGGGGCCAACGTCCTGACTTTC
CDR3 protein: CASSPGITGANVLTF

J gene: TRBJ2-2
clone size: NA
D gene: TRBD1
V gene: TRBV30
CDR3 DNA: TGTGCCTGGCTCGGACAGGGATCCGGGGAGCTGTTTTTT
CDR3 protein: CAWLGQGSGELFF

J gene: TRBJ1-5
clone size: NA
D gene: NA
V gene: TRBV4-1
CDR3 DNA: TGCGCCAGCAGCCAGAACAGGATCTCCAATCAGCCCCAGCATTTT
CDR3 protein: CASSQNRISNQPQHF

J gene: TRBJ1-4
clone size: NA
D gene: TRBD1
V gene: TRBV7-6
CDR3 DNA: TGTGCCAGCAGCCCAGAGGGACAGGGAAAAAAACTGTTTTTT
CDR3 protein: CASSPEGQGKKLFF

J gene: TRBJ1-3
clone size: once
D gene: TRBD1
V gene: TRBV10-3
CDR3 DNA: TGTGCCATCAGTGACGGATCAGGGGGCGCTGGAAACACCATATATTTT
CDR3 protein: CAISDGSGGAGNTIYF

J gene: TRBJ2-7
clone size: NA
D gene: NA
V gene: TRBV12-3/TRBV12-4
CDR3 DNA: TGTGCCAGCAGTCAACGTACTCCCTACGAGCAGTACTTC
CDR3 protein: CASSQRTPYEQYF

J gene: TRBJ2-2
clone size: NA
D gene: NA
V gene: TRBV5-1
CDR3 DNA: TGCGCCAGCAGCCTTAACACCGGGGAGCTGTTTTTT
CDR3 protein: CASSLNTGELFF

J gene: TRBJ1-2
clone size: NA
D gene: TRBD1
V gene: TRBV27
CDR3 DNA: TGTGCCAGCAGACCTACCGGGACAGGGGAGGGCTACACCTTC
CDR3 protein: CASRPTGTGEGYTF

J gene: TRBJ1-2
clone size: NA
D gene: NA
V gene: TRBV19
CDR3 DNA: TGTGCCAGTAAACCTAATTGGGGGCCCGGCTATGGCTACACCTTC
CDR3 protein: CASKPNWGPGYGYTF

J gene: TRBJ2-3
clone size: NA
D gene: NA
V gene: TRBV2
CDR3 DNA: TGTGCCAGCAGTGAAGCTAGCGGTCGAAGAGATACGCAGTATTTT
CDR3 protein: CASSEASGRRDTQYF

J gene: TRBJ1-1
clone size: NA
D gene: NA
V gene: TRBV28
CDR3 DNA: TGTGCCAGCCGTATTCTAACAGGGAACACTGAAGCTTTCTTT
CDR3 protein: CASRILTGNTEAFF

J gene: TRBJ2-1
clone size: NA
D gene: NA
V gene: TRBV5-1
CDR3 DNA: TGCGCCAGCAGCTCGGGAGATTCCTACAATGAGCAGTTCTTC
CDR3 protein: CASSSGDSYNEQFF

J gene: TRBJ1-1
clone size: NA
D gene: NA
V gene: TRBV7-9
CDR3 DNA: TGTGCCAGCAGCTTAGTGGTCGGGGTCGATCGGAACACTGAAGCTTTCTTT
CDR3 protein: CASSLVVGVDRNTEAFF

J gene: TRBJ2-1
clone size: NA
D gene: NA
V gene: TRBV19
CDR3 DNA: TGTGCCAGTAGTCGCGGCTATCTCAGGGTCAATGAGCAGTTCTTC
CDR3 protein: CASSRGYLRVNEQFF

J gene: TRBJ2-4
clone size: NA
D gene: TRBD1
V gene: TRBV3-1/TRBV3-2
CDR3 DNA: TGTGCCAGTGGAAGACAGGGTGAAAACATTCAGTACTTC
CDR3 protein: CASGRQGENIQYF

J gene: TRBJ2-7
clone size: NA
D gene: TRBD2
V gene: TRBV5-1
CDR3 DNA: TGCGCCAGCAGCCGCAGGGGTAGCGGGGGCTTATACGAGCAGTACTTC
CDR3 protein: CASSRRGSGGLYEQYF

J gene: TRBJ1-1
clone size: NA
D gene: NA
V gene: TRBV5-6
CDR3 DNA: TGTGCCAGCAGCGAGAACCACCTGAACACTGAAGCTTTCTTT
CDR3 protein: CASSENHLNTEAFF

J gene: TRBJ1-2
clone size: NA
D gene: NA
V gene: TRBV6-1
CDR3 DNA: TGTGCCAGCAGCGAAGGAGGCAGGACAATTGTCTATGGCTACACCTTC
CDR3 protein: CASSEGGRTIVYGYTF

J gene: TRBJ2-7
clone size: NA
D gene: NA
V gene: TRBV11-1
CDR3 DNA: TGTGCCAGCAGCTTATATATGGCGGGGGAGCAGTACTTC
CDR3 protein: CASSLYMAGEQYF

J gene: TRBJ2-6
clone size: NA
D gene: NA
V gene: TRBV19
CDR3 DNA: TGTGCCAGTAGTATAAGCGTCTCTGGGGCCAACGTCCTGACTTTC
CDR3 protein: CASSISVSGANVLTF

J gene: TRBJ1-1
clone size: once
D gene: TRBD1
V gene: TRBV24-1
CDR3 DNA: TGTGCCACCAGAGTTCAGGGGGGGAACACTGAAGCTTTCTTT
CDR3 protein: CATRVQGGNTEAFF

J gene: TRBJ2-2
clone size: NA
D gene: NA
V gene: TRBV19
CDR3 DNA: TGTGCCAGTAGCATCCGGGCAGGGGTAGGCGGGGAGCTGTTTTTT
CDR3 protein: CASSIRAGVGGELFF

J gene: TRBJ1-2
clone size: NA
D gene: NA
V gene: TRBV7-2
CDR3 DNA: TGTGCCAGCAGCCCACCGGGAGGCGGGTTCAGGGGCTACACCTTC
CDR3 protein: CASSPPGGGFRGYTF

J gene: TRBJ2-7
clone size: NA
D gene: NA
V gene: TRBV10-1
CDR3 DNA: TGCGCCAGCAGCGCCGTATCGGCAGGGTCCTACGAGCAGTACTTC
CDR3 protein: CASSAVSAGSYEQYF

J gene: TRBJ2-3
clone size: once
D gene: TRBD2
V gene: TRBV7-2
CDR3 DNA: TGTGCCAGCAGCTTAGGCGGGGGGGGGCAGTATTTT
CDR3 protein: CASSLGGGGQYF

J gene: TRBJ1-6
clone size: NA
D gene: TRBD1
V gene: TRBV7-9
CDR3 DNA: TGTGCCAGCAGCTCTTCGACAGGGGTTAATTCACCCCTCCACTTT
CDR3 protein: CASSSSTGVNSPLHF

J gene: TRBJ2-7
clone size: NA
D gene: TRBD1
V gene: TRBV18
CDR3 DNA: TGTGCCAGCTCCCGGGACAGGGGTTACGAGCAGTACTTC
CDR3 protein: CASSRDRGYEQYF

J gene: TRBJ1-2
clone size: NA
D gene: NA
V gene: TRBV11-2
CDR3 DNA: TGTGCCAGCAGCCCCGAGGCCTATGGCTACACCTTC
CDR3 protein: CASSPEAYGYTF

J gene: TRBJ2-3
clone size: NA
D gene: NA
V gene: TRBV5-1
CDR3 DNA: TGCGCCAGCAGCTTGGCAGTTTTCACAGATACGCAGTATTTT
CDR3 protein: CASSLAVFTDTQYF

J gene: TRBJ1-2
clone size: NA
D gene: TRBD1
V gene: TRBV4-2
CDR3 DNA: TGTGCCAGCAGCCACCGGGACAGGGAATATGGCTACACCTTC
CDR3 protein: CASSHRDREYGYTF

J gene: TRBJ2-4
clone size: NA
D gene: TRBD1
V gene: TRBV14
CDR3 DNA: TGTGCCAGCAGCCTAGGGACAGGACTACTAGCCAAAAACATTCAGTACTTC
CDR3 protein: CASSLGTGLLAKNIQYF

J gene: TRBJ2-7
clone size: NA
D gene: TRBD1
V gene: TRBV6-5
CDR3 DNA: TGTGCCAGCAGCCGGGGACAGGGTTCCTACGAGCAGTACTTC
CDR3 protein: CASSRGQGSYEQYF

J gene: TRBJ2-7
clone size: NA
D gene: NA
V gene: TRBV7-9
CDR3 DNA: TGTGCCAGCAGCGCCTCCAGGGGAAGGTACGAGCAGTACTTC
CDR3 protein: CASSASRGRYEQYF

J gene: TRBJ1-2
clone size: NA
D gene: NA
V gene: TRBV5-1
CDR3 DNA: TGCGCCAGCGGCGACAGGCAGACCTTC
CDR3 protein: CASGDRQTF

J gene: TRBJ1-1
clone size: once
D gene: NA
V gene: TRBV18
CDR3 DNA: TGTGCCAGCTCACCTTCCCTCCTCAACACTGAAGCTTTCTTT
CDR3 protein: CASSPSLLNTEAFF

J gene: TRBJ1-2
clone size: NA
D gene: NA
V gene: TRBV5-1
CDR3 DNA: TGCGCCAGCAGCTTGGTCCTCCCCGACAGGAGGTTTAACGGTTACACCTTC
CDR3 protein: CASSLVLPDRRFNGYTF

J gene: TRBJ1-6
clone size: NA
D gene: TRBD1
V gene: TRBV6-5
CDR3 DNA: TGTGCCAGCAGTTACTCGGGACAGACAATAGGTTCACCCCTCCACTTT
CDR3 protein: CASSYSGQTIGSPLHF

J gene: TRBJ2-1
clone size: NA
D gene: NA
V gene: TRBV12-3/TRBV12-4
CDR3 DNA: TGTGCCAGCAGTTGGAGGGGGCTCAATGAGCAGTTCTTC
CDR3 protein: CASSWRGLNEQFF

J gene: TRBJ1-1
clone size: NA
D gene: NA
V gene: TRBV3-1/TRBV3-2
CDR3 DNA: TGTGCCAGCAGCCTTTATTCGAACACTGAAGCTTTCTTT
CDR3 protein: CASSLYSNTEAFF